This is a list of T cell receptor beta chains from one sample in a study of CD8+CD57+ T cells in acquired aplastic anemia. One entry per CDR3 protein results from TCRdb running MiXCR on the reads. The sample has 150,000 to 200,000 distinct CDR3 sequences; approximately 60% are singletons. The sequencing sample was made of sorted CD4+, CD8+, or CD8+CD57+ T cells (not recorded which) from PBMCs. These receptors all come from a human donor in good health. Each CDR3 is given without its conserved first and last residue. The order of the fields is CDR3 length, J gene, V gene, CDR3 protein.

>13|TRBJ1-1|TRBV5-1
ASSFSQGGNTEAF
>12|TRBJ2-1|TRBV24-1
ATAGGGPYNEQF
>13|TRBJ1-1|TRBV6-2/TRBV6-3
ATGLSGNFNTEAF
>14|TRBJ2-5|TRBV7-8
ASSSQPGTVKETQY
>12|TRBJ2-1|TRBV29-1
SVEGWHSYNEQF
>10|TRBJ2-1|TRBV10-3
ASKRGVDEQF
>12|TRBJ1-3|TRBV24-1
ASSPQGTGNTIY
>13|TRBJ2-7|TRBV7-4
ASSLGRDRVYEQY
>17|TRBJ2-3|TRBV2
ASSEIRAGEGWLPDTQY
>11|TRBJ2-1|TRBV20-1
SVSGGPYNEQF
>11|TRBJ2-7|TRBV4-3
ANLKGNSYEQY
>10|TRBJ2-7|TRBV6-6
ASKGTSYEQY
>13|TRBJ1-1|TRBV7-9
ASSQQIEAIPEAF
>14|TRBJ2-1|TRBV5-6
ASSQGTSGSYNEQF
>13|TRBJ2-7|TRBV4-3
ASSRYLGLAGEQY
>14|TRBJ2-2|TRBV5-4
ASSLGARGKDGELF
>10|TRBJ1-1|TRBV7-8
ASSLREIEAF
>11|TRBJ2-7|TRBV20-1
SARNGYSYEQY
>10|TRBJ1-2|TRBV2
ASDRTVDGYT
>14|TRBJ2-1|TRBV6-5
ASSYGGRGPYNEQF
>14|TRBJ2-6|TRBV15
ATSYSAGTGANVLT
>13|TRBJ2-5|TRBV4-2
ASSTGGDYQETQY
>14|TRBJ2-1|TRBV24-1
ATSGNWRELDNEQF
>14|TRBJ2-1|TRBV4-1
ASSPVADSSYNEQF
>11|TRBJ2-6|TRBV29-1
SVEDRLDSFKT
>15|TRBJ2-5|TRBV10-1
ASSGPGLPGAWETQY